A selection of T cell receptor beta chains follows, all from one sample in a study of CD8 T cells in ankylosing spondylitis. Using its own MiXCR run on the 5' RACE reads, TCRdb lists one record per CDR3 protein. The sample includes under 450,000 distinct CDR3 sequences, roughly 15% of them seen just once. Source material: blood, either unsorted or a sorted T cell fraction (not recorded which). These receptors all come from a male donor with ankylosing spondylitis. Each CDR3 is given with its conserved first and last residue. D genes are given only for firm matches. Size tells how often a clone was seen (once, few, many) or the class of an expanded clone, and some rows leave it out.

>.|TRBD2|TRBJ2-2|TRBV10-3
TGTGCCATCAGTGAGGGAGCGGGAGATAGGTCCGGGGAGCTGTTTTTT
CAISEGAGDRSGELFF
>few|TRBD1|TRBJ2-5|TRBV18
TGTGCCAGCTCACCACAAAGCGGGACAGGGAGACAAGAGACCCAGTACTTC
CASSPQSGTGRQETQYF
>few|TRBD2|TRBJ2-3|TRBV5-1
TGCGCCAGCAGCTTGCCGGCTAGCGGGGGGGCTTCATCAGATACGCAGTATTTT
CASSLPASGGASSDTQYF
>.|.|TRBJ1-1|TRBV2
TGTGCCAGCAGTGAAGCCGACACTGAAGCTTTCTTT
CASSEADTEAFF
>.|.|TRBJ2-3|TRBV11-2
TGTGCCAGCAGCTTAGGAAGCCCGGGCACAGATACGCAGTATTTT
CASSLGSPGTDTQYF
>.|.|TRBJ2-1|TRBV9
TGTGCCAGCAGCGTAGCCCCCCAGATTCGCTACAATGAGCAGTTCTTC
CASSVAPQIRYNEQFF
>many|TRBD1|TRBJ1-4|TRBV12-3/TRBV12-4
TGTGCCAGCAGTCTGGACAGGAATGAAAAACTGTTTTTT
CASSLDRNEKLFF
>.|.|TRBJ1-3|TRBV5-1
TGCGCCAGCTCACGGGAGAACAGGGCTTCTGGAAACACCATATATTTT
CASSRENRASGNTIYF
>few|TRBD1|TRBJ2-3|TRBV20-1
TGCAGTGCGAATATACCGGGACAGGGGGCAGATACGCAGTATTTT
CSANIPGQGADTQYF
>.|.|TRBJ2-1|TRBV6-1
TGTGCCAGCAGCCACCCCCGCTCCGGGTTCGATGAGCAGTTCTTC
CASSHPRSGFDEQFF
>few|.|TRBJ1-1|TRBV11-3
TGTGCCAGCAGCGCTAGGACCACTGAAGCTTTCTTT
CASSARTTEAFF
>.|.|TRBJ1-2|TRBV7-2
TGTGCCAGCAGCTCAACAGGGTTGTCGCTTCATGGCTACACCTTC
CASSSTGLSLHGYTF
>few|TRBD1|TRBJ2-5|TRBV28
TGTGCCAGCAGTTTATTTCTTGGACAGGGGGGACGAGAGACCCAGTACTTC
CASSLFLGQGGRETQYF
>.|.|TRBJ1-1|TRBV10-3
TGTGCCATCAGTGAGGGACTGCAGAACACTGAAGCTTTCTTT
CAISEGLQNTEAFF
>many|.|TRBJ1-2|TRBV4-1
TGCGCCAGCAGCCAAGCTTCTGGCCTCTATGGCTACACCTTC
CASSQASGLYGYTF
>few|.|TRBJ1-5|TRBV3-1
TGTGCCAGCAGCGACGTCCGTTCGGGTCGGCCCCAGCATTTT
CASSDVRSGRPQHF
>.|.|TRBJ2-7|TRBV28
TGTGCCAGCAGTTTACATCTAAAAGTACCCTCCTACGAGCAGTACTTC
CASSLHLKVPSYEQYF
>.|.|TRBJ2-5|TRBV6-1
TGTGCCAGCAGTATAAAGCGGGAAGAGACCCAGTACTTC
CASSIKREETQYF
>few|.|TRBJ1-2|TRBV7-2
TGTGCCAGCAGCGCAAGACCAGGGGATAACTATGGCTACACCTTC
CASSARPGDNYGYTF
>many|TRBD1|TRBJ2-1|TRBV4-2
TGTGCCAGCAGCCCCCGTCGGACAGGGGGGGGCAATGAGCAGTTCTTC
CASSPRRTGGGNEQFF
>many|TRBD1|TRBJ1-4|TRBV29-1
TGCAGCGCCTCACAGGGGAATGAAAAACTGTTTTTT
CSASQGNEKLFF
>few|TRBD1|TRBJ2-2|TRBV12-3/TRBV12-4
TGTGCCAGCAGTATGGGACAGGGAGGCACCGGGGAGCTGTTTTTT
CASSMGQGGTGELFF
>few|.|TRBJ2-3|TRBV12-3/TRBV12-4
TGTGCCAGCAAGTACGCGGGATACACAGATACGCAGTATTTT
CASKYAGYTDTQYF
>.|.|TRBJ1-3|TRBV20-1
TGCAGTGCTAGCTTCCGCCAGGGGAATCGAAACACCATGTATTTT
CSASFRQGNRNTMYF
>.|.|TRBJ1-2|TRBV20-1
TGCAGTGCTAGAGCCCCGGGGACCCTCAGATACTATGGCTACACCTTC
CSARAPGTLRYYGYTF
>few|TRBD2|TRBJ2-7|TRBV14
TGTGCCAGCAGCCAACATGGACTAGCGGGAGGGGTGCAGTACTTC
CASSQHGLAGGVQYF
>.|TRBD2|TRBJ2-1|TRBV5-1
TGCGCCAGCAGCTTGACTAGCGGGGAGGTGCATGAGCAGTTCTTC
CASSLTSGEVHEQFF
>.|TRBD1|TRBJ2-1|TRBV11-2
TGTGCCAGCAGCTCCCCAGGGGGCAGTGAGCAGTTCTTC
CASSSPGGSEQFF
>.|.|TRBJ2-3|TRBV20-1
TGCAGTGCCCCCCTCGGTGTATCAGATACGCAGTATTTT
CSAPLGVSDTQYF
>.|.|TRBJ1-1|TRBV6-5
TGTGCCAGCGTCTACAGGGCCTCGGGGACTGAAGCTTTCTTT
CASVYRASGTEAFF
>.|.|TRBJ2-5|TRBV20-1
TGCAGTGCTAGGATCTCGCGGGGGCGTCAAGAGACCCAGTACTTC
CSARISRGRQETQYF
>.|TRBD2|TRBJ2-5|TRBV9
TGTGCCAGCAGCGTAGGTTTTAGCGGGATCAAAGAGACCCAGTACTTC
CASSVGFSGIKETQYF
>few|.|TRBJ1-2|TRBV4-3
TGCGCCAGCAGCCGGAACCCGCCGGCAGTCTATGGCTACACCTTC
CASSRNPPAVYGYTF
>.|TRBD1|TRBJ2-7|TRBV10-3
TGTGCCATCAGTGTACGACAGGGAACCTACGAGCAGTACTTC
CAISVRQGTYEQYF
>few|.|TRBJ1-4|TRBV20-1
TGCAGTGCTTCCCTAGGAGAAAAACTGTTTTTT
CSASLGEKLFF
>.|.|TRBJ1-1|TRBV5-6
TGTGCCAGCATCACCGGGACCACCACTGAAGCTTTCTTT
CASITGTTTEAFF
>few|.|TRBJ2-4|TRBV7-2
TGTGCCAGCAGCTTCGGAGTAGGTAAAAACATTCAGTACTTC
CASSFGVGKNIQYF
>.|.|TRBJ2-2|TRBV3-1
TGTGCCAGCAGCCATAGTTCCACCGGGGAGCTGTTTTTT
CASSHSSTGELFF
>few|.|TRBJ1-5|TRBV30
TGTGCCTGGGGACGGGGTATCAATCAGCCCCAGCATTTT
CAWGRGINQPQHF
>.|.|TRBJ2-3|TRBV3-1
TGTGCCAGCAGCCAAGCGGCGGGACACCCCACAGATACGCAGTATTTT
CASSQAAGHPTDTQYF
>few|TRBD2|TRBJ2-3|TRBV20-1
TGCAGTGCCACCATGAGCTCTAGCGGCCCCACAGATACGCAGTATTTT
CSATMSSSGPTDTQYF
>.|.|TRBJ2-5|TRBV7-2
TGTGCCAGCACCCTACGGAGGGCCGGGGAGACCCAGTACTTC
CASTLRRAGETQYF
>.|TRBD2|TRBJ2-1|TRBV24-1
TGTGCCACCAGTGCTAGCGGGAGTTTTTTTTACAATGAGCAGTTCTTC
CATSASGSFFYNEQFF
>few|TRBD1|TRBJ2-5|TRBV20-1
TGCAGTGCCCCCGGTCCGCAGGGGGCGGGGGAGACCCAGTACTTC
CSAPGPQGAGETQYF
>few|TRBD1|TRBJ1-5|TRBV12-3/TRBV12-4
TGTGCCAGCAGTTTAGACCAGGGGGATCAGCCCCAGCATTTT
CASSLDQGDQPQHF
>few|.|TRBJ2-5|TRBV28
TGTGCCAGCCGCATGGGGGGCTCCCGGGGGACCCAGTACTTC
CASRMGGSRGTQYF
>few|.|TRBJ2-1|TRBV2
TGTGCCAGCAGTACCGAGGGAACCCGGTTCTTC
CASSTEGTRFF
>many|TRBD1|TRBJ2-3|TRBV28
TGTGCCACAATCGGGACAGCAGATACGCAGTATTTT
CATIGTADTQYF
>many|.|TRBJ2-5|TRBV29-1
TGCAGCGTTGTCCTCAGGGGTGAGACCCAGTACTTC
CSVVLRGETQYF
>few|.|TRBJ1-3|TRBV12-3/TRBV12-4
TGTGCCAGCAGGGGGAGGGGACTACTGGGAAACACCATATATTTT
CASRGRGLLGNTIYF
>few|.|TRBJ1-3|TRBV20-1
TGCAGTTCGACAGTTAACTCTGGAAACACCATATATTTT
CSSTVNSGNTIYF
>.|TRBD2|TRBJ2-7|TRBV5-1
TGCGCCAGCAGCTTGGTGGTTAGCGGGAGCTCCTACGAGCAGTACTTC
CASSLVVSGSSYEQYF
>many|.|TRBJ1-1|TRBV10-3
TGTGCCATCAGTCTTCTCAGTGGAACTGAAGCTTTCTTT
CAISLLSGTEAFF
>.|TRBD1|TRBJ1-3|TRBV30
TGTGCCTGGTCAGGGGGAAAGCCTGGAAACACCATATATTTT
CAWSGGKPGNTIYF